The rows below give T cell receptor beta chains drawn from one sample of a study of blood T cells in healthy people across ages. Each CDR3 protein gets one entry after TCRdb re-called the 5' RACE reads with MiXCR. This table has 1.4 million or so distinct CDR3 sequences, 35% to 45% appearing once. The sample consisted of blood. The receptor set was obtained from a woman between 18 and 30 years old in good health. Both conserved end residues are part of each CDR3. Fields, in order: CDR3 DNA, CDR3 protein, V gene, J gene, clone size, D gene. D genes are given only for firm matches. Some rows have no size entry. The others give once, few or many, or a class for an expanded clone.

cdr3_nt: TGTGCCACCAGCAGTGCAGACACGATGGCCATAATTGGGACTTCCGAGCAGTACTTC
cdr3_aa: CATSSADTMAIIGTSEQYF
v_call: TRBV15
j_call: TRBJ2-7
clone_size: .
d_call: .

cdr3_nt: TGTGCCAGCAGCCCCCTCGGGGGGCAATTTGAAAAACTGTTTTTT
cdr3_aa: CASSPLGGQFEKLFF
v_call: TRBV7-2
j_call: TRBJ1-4
clone_size: .
d_call: .

cdr3_nt: TGTGCCAGCAGCTTGGACCAGGGGGGGAATGAGCAGTTCTTC
cdr3_aa: CASSLDQGGNEQFF
v_call: TRBV5-5
j_call: TRBJ2-1
clone_size: .
d_call: .

cdr3_nt: TGCGCCAGCAGCCAAGATTTCACGAGGAATGGCTACACCTTC
cdr3_aa: CASSQDFTRNGYTF
v_call: TRBV4-1
j_call: TRBJ1-2
clone_size: once
d_call: .

cdr3_nt: TGTGCCAGCAGTGTTAGCGGGAGGAACCACGAGCAGTACTTC
cdr3_aa: CASSVSGRNHEQYF
v_call: TRBV28
j_call: TRBJ2-7
clone_size: .
d_call: TRBD2

cdr3_nt: TGTGCCATCAGGGACCCCGGACAAGCCTACGAGCAGTACTTC
cdr3_aa: CAIRDPGQAYEQYF
v_call: TRBV10-3
j_call: TRBJ2-7
clone_size: .
d_call: .

cdr3_nt: TGTGCCAGCAGTGAAGGCCGCGCAGATACGCAGTATTTT
cdr3_aa: CASSEGRADTQYF
v_call: TRBV6-1
j_call: TRBJ2-3
clone_size: .
d_call: .

cdr3_nt: TGTGCCAGCACCCTGCAGGGGGCCCTGGTTGAAAAACTGTTTTTT
cdr3_aa: CASTLQGALVEKLFF
v_call: TRBV28
j_call: TRBJ1-4
clone_size: .
d_call: TRBD1

cdr3_nt: TGTGCCAGCAGCTTCGGTGTCGCTAGCGGGGCATTCTACAATGAGCAGTTCTTC
cdr3_aa: CASSFGVASGAFYNEQFF
v_call: TRBV7-9
j_call: TRBJ2-1
clone_size: few
d_call: TRBD2

cdr3_nt: TGTGCCAGCAGCCCCCGGGACAGGGGGGCCTACGAGCAGTACTTC
cdr3_aa: CASSPRDRGAYEQYF
v_call: TRBV3-1
j_call: TRBJ2-7
clone_size: few
d_call: TRBD1

cdr3_nt: TGTGCCAGCAGCTTAGTTATGAGGGAAGGTTACACCTTC
cdr3_aa: CASSLVMREGYTF
v_call: TRBV7-2
j_call: TRBJ1-2
clone_size: once
d_call: .

cdr3_nt: TGTGCCAGCTCACCCCTGGGACAGCTCTATGGCTACACCTTC
cdr3_aa: CASSPLGQLYGYTF
v_call: TRBV18
j_call: TRBJ1-2
clone_size: few
d_call: TRBD1

cdr3_nt: TGTGCCAGCAGTCCCCCTCGTAGGGGCCTTCAGGTGGATACGCAGTATTTT
cdr3_aa: CASSPPRRGLQVDTQYF
v_call: TRBV12-3/TRBV12-4
j_call: TRBJ2-3
clone_size: .
d_call: .